The 13 T cell receptor beta chains given below trace back to one sample, sequenced in a study of PD-1 blockade in classical Hodgkin lymphoma (TCRdb year 2020). Library prep was done by the immunoSEQ multiplex PCR assay. TCRdb took over this immuneACCESS table, retaining in-frame rearrangements with V and J assigned. Such tables are incomplete; in checked studies, under half of the missing clones stem from an unresolved V gene, and the remainder is unexplained. The sample table lists some 100,000 clones, approximately 94% of them with a count of one. Just under 2% of the sample comes from the top ten. Explained via the paper, the time point label denotes: cycle 4 day 1 (C4D1), after 6 weeks of nivolumab. Every trial patient had relapsed after autologous stem cell transplantation, and cohorts A, B and C differed in prior brentuximab vedotin exposure. Sequenced material: peripheral blood mononuclear cells (PBMCs), taken before the fourth cycle of nivolumab. The receptors stem from a human donor with classical Hodgkin lymphoma.

The rearrangement links TRBV5-1 to TRBJ1-5; D unclear. Germline CDR1 and CDR2: SGHRS and YFSETQ. V was pared by 0 bases and J by 3 bases, with 7 bases between. The CDR3 has 14 residues. The CDR3 spells CASSLESPNQPQHF. CDR3 in DNA: TGCGCCAGCAGCTTGGAAAGCCCCAATCAGCCCCAGCATTTT.

The chain couples TRBV5-1 to TRBJ2-1, with 7 bases matching TRBD2. Germline V gene sequence: CDR1 SGHRS, CDR2 YFSETQ. This CDR3 region has 17 residues. With V trimmed by 0 bases and J by 3 bases, 9 bases remained unmatched. CDR3 in amino acids: CASSLGRGSTHYNEQFF. CDR3 DNA: TGCGCCAGCAGCTTGGGGCGGGGGTCCACCCACTACAATGAGCAGTTCTTC.

This clone was seen only once. The chain joins TRBV11-2 to TRBJ2-2; the match to TRBD2 covers 7 bases. The trim removed 1 base at V and 4 bases at J, leaving 6 bases unmatched. Germline V gene data show CDR1 as SGHAT and CDR2 as FQNNGV. The CDR3 sequence is 16 residues long. In DNA, the CDR3 is TGTGCCAGCAGCTTAGTAGGCGGGAGTGGCACCGGGGAGCTGTTTTTT. It yields the protein CASSLVGGSGTGELFF.

Details on this clone: The identical CDR3 is also encoded by other nucleotide sequences in the sample. The chain has TRBV5-1 and TRBJ2-5; 13 nucleotides line up with TRBD2. There are 16 residues in the CDR3. The J segment lost 2 bases and the V segment lost 0 bases, leaving 1 base of the junction unmatched. Germline-derived CDR1 and CDR2 are SGHRS and YFSETQ. CDR3 sequence (DNA): TGCGCCAGCAGCTTGGGACTAGCGGGAGGTCAAGAGACCCAGTACTTC. It specifies CASSLGLAGGQETQYF.

The chain carries TRBV9 and TRBJ2-1; 8 bases are a match to TRBD2. The CDR3 extends over 15 amino acids. Germline V lookup: CDR1 SGDLS, CDR2 YYNGEE. Losses at the gene ends were 4 bases for V and 5 bases for J; bases not matched to a gene: 8. CDR3 residues: CASSRSGRINNEQFF. The CDR3 nucleotides read TGTGCCAGCAGCCGGAGCGGGAGAATTAACAATGAGCAGTTCTTC.

The chain is built from TRBV7-6 and TRBJ2-7, with 7 bases matching TRBD1. Germline V gene data show CDR1 as SGHVS and CDR2 as FNYEAQ. With V trimmed by 4 bases and J by 3 bases, 6 bases remained unmatched. The CDR3 consists of 14 residues. CDR3 bases: TGTGCCAGCAGCTACAATCAGGGGGTCTACGAGCAGTACTTC. Residues: CASSYNQGVYEQYF.

The gene calls are TRBV30 and TRBJ1-4; D is unresolved. CDR1 and CDR2 from the germline V gene are GTSNPN and SVGIG (reference sequence). This CDR3 comprises 13 residues. Trimming removed 0 bases from V and 14 bases from J, with 16 bases in between. The CDR3 loop reads CAWSVLVEGSLFF. Written as DNA, the CDR3 is TGTGCCTGGAGTGTACTTGTGGAGGGATCGCTGTTTTTT.

This clone was seen just once. This sequence joins TRBV5-1 and TRBJ2-1; the D is unclear. CDR3 length: 15 residues. Germline loops: CDR1 SGHRS, CDR2 YFSETQ. V was shortened by 5 bases and J by 0 bases, with 12 bases between the two germline ends. This chain's CDR3 is CASSPTVSSYNEQFF. Here the CDR3 DNA reads TGCGCCAGCAGTCCGACCGTGAGCTCCTACAATGAGCAGTTCTTC.

This chain links TRBV27 with TRBJ2-5; possible D gene TRBD2, 5 bases. V lost 3 bases to trimming and J lost 3 bases, with 5 bases between them. The CDR3 runs 12 residues. The germline CDR1 and CDR2 sequences are MNHEY and SMNVEV (reference sequence). Here the CDR3 DNA reads TGTGCCAGCAGTTTGGGAGAAGAGACCCAGTACTTC. This codes for CASSLGEETQYF.

The rearrangement uses TRBV5-1 and TRBJ2-4, with D perhaps assigned TRBD1 or TRBD2 (5 bases each). Germline values: CDR1 SGHRS, CDR2 YFSETQ. CDR3 length equals 15 residues. V shed 0 bases and J shed 3 bases, with 10 bases lying between them. The CDR3, as DNA: TGCGCCAGCAGCTTGGGAGGGGTGGGCAAAAACATTCAGTACTTC. Protein sequence: CASSLGGVGKNIQYF.

V usage is TRBV19 and J usage is TRBJ2-5; D gene unclear. The V gene lost 5 bases and the J gene lost 2 bases, with 15 bases spanning the gap. CDR3 size: 15 residues. The germline CDR1 and CDR2 sequences are LNHDA and SQIVND (reference sequence). The CDR3 DNA is TGTGCCAGTAGTCCCTTCAGGCGGCGTCAAGAGACCCAGTACTTC. Amino acid sequence: CASSPFRRRQETQYF.

J is TRBJ2-2 and V is TRBV29-1; 13 bases match TRBD2. The CDR3 runs 14 residues. CDR1 is SQVTM, CDR2 ANQGSEA, per germline. V trimming: 4 bases; J trimming: 6 bases; junction bases outside the gene matches: 2. CDR3 DNA: TGCAGCGTTGGGGGACTAGCGGGACCCGGGGAGCTGTTTTTT. Translation gives CSVGGLAGPGELFF.

This sequence joins TRBV28 and TRBJ1-1, with D unresolved. The CDR3 is 10 amino acids. V was trimmed by 9 bases and J by 10 bases, leaving 12 bases between them. Looked up from germline, CDR1 is MDHEN and CDR2 is SYDVKM. As DNA, the CDR3 is TGTGCCAGAAAGGCGGTAGGAGCTTTCTTT. Translation: CARKAVGAFF.